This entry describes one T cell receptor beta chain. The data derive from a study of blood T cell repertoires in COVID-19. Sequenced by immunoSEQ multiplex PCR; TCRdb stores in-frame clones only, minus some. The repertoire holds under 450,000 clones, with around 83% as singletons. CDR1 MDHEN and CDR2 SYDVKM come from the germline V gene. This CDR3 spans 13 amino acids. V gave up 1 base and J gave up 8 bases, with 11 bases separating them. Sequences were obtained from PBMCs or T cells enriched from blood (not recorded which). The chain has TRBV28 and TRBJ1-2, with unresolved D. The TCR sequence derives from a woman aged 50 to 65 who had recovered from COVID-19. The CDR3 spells CASSLSGFYGYTF. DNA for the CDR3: TGTGCCAGCAGTTTATCCGGGTTCTACGGCTACACCTTC.